The T cell receptor (beta chain) described here comes from a study of T cell changes during pregnancy in multiple sclerosis. This CDR3 has 16 amino acids. Per germline, CDR1 SGHRS and CDR2 YFSETQ. V lost 0 bases to trimming and J lost 3 bases, with 12 bases between them. Sequencing used immunoSEQ multiplex PCR; TCRdb keeps in-frame clones, though not all of them. The sample carries tens of thousands of clones, roughly 91% recorded once. Sample: CD4+ T cells from peripheral blood mononuclear cells, taken in the first trimester of pregnancy. The receptor was isolated from a female donor with multiple sclerosis, enrolled in a pregnancy study. The chain is built from TRBV5-1 and TRBJ2-2, with no clear D. CDR3 sequence reads: CASSLVAGTDTGELFF. The CDR3 bases are TGCGCCAGCAGCTTGGTCGCCGGTACTGACACCGGGGAGCTGTTTTTT. Variable domain in full (rest from reference TRBV5-1 and TRBJ2-2): KAGVTQTPRYLIKTRGQQVTLSCSPISGHRSVSWYQQTPGQGLQFLFEYFSETQRNKGNFPGRFSGRQFSNSRSEMNVSTLELGDSALYLCASSLVAGTDTGELFFGEGSRLTVL.